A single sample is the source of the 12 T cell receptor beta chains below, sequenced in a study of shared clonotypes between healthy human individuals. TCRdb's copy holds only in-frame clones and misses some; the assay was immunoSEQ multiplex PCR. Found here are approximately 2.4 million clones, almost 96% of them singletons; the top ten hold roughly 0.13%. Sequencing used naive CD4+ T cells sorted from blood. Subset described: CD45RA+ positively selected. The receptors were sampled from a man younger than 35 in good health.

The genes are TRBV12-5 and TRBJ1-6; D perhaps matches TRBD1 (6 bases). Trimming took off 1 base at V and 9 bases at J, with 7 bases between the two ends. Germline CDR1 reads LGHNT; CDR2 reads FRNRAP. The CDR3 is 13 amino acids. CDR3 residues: CASGLEQGSPLHF. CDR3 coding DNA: TGTGCTAGTGGTTTGGAACAGGGTTCACCCCTCCACTTT.

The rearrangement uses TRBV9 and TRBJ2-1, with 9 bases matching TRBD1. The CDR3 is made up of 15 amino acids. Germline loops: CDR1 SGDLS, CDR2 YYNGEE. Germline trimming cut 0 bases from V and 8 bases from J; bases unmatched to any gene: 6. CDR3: CASSVAEQGAYEQFF. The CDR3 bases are TGTGCCAGCAGCGTAGCCGAACAGGGGGCGTATGAGCAGTTCTTC.

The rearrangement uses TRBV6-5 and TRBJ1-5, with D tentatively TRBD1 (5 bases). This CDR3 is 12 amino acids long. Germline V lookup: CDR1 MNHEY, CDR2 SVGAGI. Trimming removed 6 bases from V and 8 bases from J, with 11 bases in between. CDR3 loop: CASSTPGEPQHF. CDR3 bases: TGTGCCAGCAGCACGCCGGGGGAGCCCCAGCATTTT.

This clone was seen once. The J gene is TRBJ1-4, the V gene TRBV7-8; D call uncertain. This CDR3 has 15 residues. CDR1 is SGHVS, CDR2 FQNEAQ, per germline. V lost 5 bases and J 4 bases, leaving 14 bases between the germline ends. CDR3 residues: CASSLEGGINEKLFF. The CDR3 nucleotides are TGTGCCAGCAGCCTCGAAGGCGGGATTAATGAAAAACTGTTTTTT.

This CDR3 is CASSASGYNTGELFF. The CDR3 DNA reads TGTGCCAGCAGCGCTAGCGGGTATAACACCGGGGAGCTGTTTTTT. This chain connects TRBV9 to TRBJ2-2; TRBD2 agrees at 8 bases. The ends lost 3 bases at V and 2 bases at J; junction bases unmatched: 3. CDR1 is SGDLS and CDR2 is YYNGEE in the germline V gene. This CDR3 region has 15 residues.

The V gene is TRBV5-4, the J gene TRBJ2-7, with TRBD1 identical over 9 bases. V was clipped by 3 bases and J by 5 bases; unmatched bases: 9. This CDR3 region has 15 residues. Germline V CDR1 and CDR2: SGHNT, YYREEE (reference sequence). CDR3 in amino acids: CASSSPGTGYHEQYF. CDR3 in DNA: TGTGCCAGCAGCTCCCCCGGGACAGGGTACCACGAGCAGTACTTC.

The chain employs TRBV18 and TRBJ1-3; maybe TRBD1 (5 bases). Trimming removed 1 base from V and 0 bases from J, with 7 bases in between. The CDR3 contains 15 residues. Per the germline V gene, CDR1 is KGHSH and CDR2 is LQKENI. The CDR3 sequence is CASSPQGPSGNTIYF. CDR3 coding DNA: TGTGCCAGCTCACCACAGGGGCCCTCTGGAAACACCATATATTTT.

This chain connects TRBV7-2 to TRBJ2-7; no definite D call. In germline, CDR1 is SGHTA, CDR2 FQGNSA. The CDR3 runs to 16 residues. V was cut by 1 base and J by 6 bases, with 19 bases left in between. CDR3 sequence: CASSLVVYTQRPEQYF. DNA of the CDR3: TGTGCCAGCAGCTTAGTCGTTTACACCCAACGGCCCGAGCAGTACTTC.

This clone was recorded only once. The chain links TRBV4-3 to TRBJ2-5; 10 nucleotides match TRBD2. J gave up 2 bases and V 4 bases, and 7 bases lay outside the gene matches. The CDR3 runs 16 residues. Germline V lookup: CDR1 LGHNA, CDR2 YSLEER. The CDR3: CASSPTGTSAQETQYF. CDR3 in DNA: TGCGCCAGCAGCCCCACCGGGACTAGCGCACAAGAGACCCAGTACTTC.

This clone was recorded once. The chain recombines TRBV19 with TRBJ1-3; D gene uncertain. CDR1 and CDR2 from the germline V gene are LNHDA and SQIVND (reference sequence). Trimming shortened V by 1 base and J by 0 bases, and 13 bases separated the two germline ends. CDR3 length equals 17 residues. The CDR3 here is CASSIASGRGSGNTIYF. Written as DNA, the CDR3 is TGTGCCAGTAGTATAGCGTCAGGTCGGGGCTCTGGAAACACCATATATTTT.

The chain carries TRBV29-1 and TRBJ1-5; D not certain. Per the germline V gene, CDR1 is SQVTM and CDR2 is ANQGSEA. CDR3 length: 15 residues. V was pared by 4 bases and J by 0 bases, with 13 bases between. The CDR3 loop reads CSVVEGSYSNQPQHF. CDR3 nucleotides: TGCAGCGTTGTAGAGGGAAGTTATAGCAATCAGCCCCAGCATTTT.

The CDR3 DNA is TGTGCCTGCGGCCGGGACACCGGGGAGCTGTTTTTT. Translating gives CACGRDTGELFF. The chain carries TRBV30 and TRBJ2-2; D uncertain. V lost 6 bases and J lost 3, with 8 bases in between. The CDR3 consists of 12 residues. The germline V gene encodes CDR1 GTSNPN and CDR2 SVGIG (reference sequence).